A selection of T cell receptor beta chains follows, all from one sample in a study of CD8 T cells in ankylosing spondylitis. One entry per CDR3 protein results from TCRdb running MiXCR on the 5' RACE reads. The sample lists around 490,000 distinct CDR3 sequences, 5.3% seen once, with 3% to 4.5% in the top ten. The specimen was blood, either unsorted or a sorted T cell fraction (not recorded which). All receptors come from a male donor with ankylosing spondylitis. The CDR3 runs from the conserved cysteine through the conserved F or W. A D gene is named only where the DNA matches it firmly. Rows may omit the clone size; those that give it use once, few, many or a size class.

DNA: TGTGCCAGCAGTTACCCATCCAGGGCCCGCTACGAGCAGTACTTC
CDR3: CASSYPSRARYEQYF
J: TRBJ2-7
V: TRBV6-5
D: NA
size: NA

DNA: TGCGCCAGCAGCCAAACTAGCGGGAGTCGGAAAAACATTCAGTACTTC
CDR3: CASSQTSGSRKNIQYF
J: TRBJ2-4
V: TRBV4-1
D: TRBD2
size: few

DNA: TGCGCCAGCAGCCTTACCCAGACCCAGACCCTCACAGATACGCAGTATTTT
CDR3: CASSLTQTQTLTDTQYF
J: TRBJ2-3
V: TRBV4-3
D: NA
size: NA

DNA: TGTGCCAGTAGTATCGGGACAGGGGTAGGCTACACCTTC
CDR3: CASSIGTGVGYTF
J: TRBJ1-2
V: TRBV19
D: TRBD1
size: NA

DNA: TGTGCCAGTCAGGAGGGGAACTTCAACAATCAGCCCCAGCATTTT
CDR3: CASQEGNFNNQPQHF
J: TRBJ1-5
V: TRBV18
D: NA
size: many

DNA: TGTGCCATCAGGGGACTAGCGGGGGGCACAGATACGCAGTATTTT
CDR3: CAIRGLAGGTDTQYF
J: TRBJ2-3
V: TRBV10-3
D: TRBD2
size: few

DNA: TGCGCCAGCAGCCAACCCGGACAGGAGCTCACAGATACGCAGTATTTT
CDR3: CASSQPGQELTDTQYF
J: TRBJ2-3
V: TRBV4-1
D: TRBD1
size: many

DNA: TGCAGCGTGGGAGACAGGGGGCCCGGTGTAGCTTTCTTT
CDR3: CSVGDRGPGVAFF
J: TRBJ1-1
V: TRBV29-1
D: TRBD1
size: many

DNA: TGTGCCAGCAGCTTAGCTAACAGCGGAGGTTCACCCCTCCACTTT
CDR3: CASSLANSGGSPLHF
J: TRBJ1-6
V: TRBV7-9
D: NA
size: few

DNA: TGCAGTGCTAGAGAGGACGGGAGTGAGCAGTTCTTC
CDR3: CSAREDGSEQFF
J: TRBJ2-1
V: TRBV20-1
D: NA
size: few

DNA: TGTGCCACCAGCAGCGGGGAGTTGATAAGTGAAGCTTTCTTT
CDR3: CATSSGELISEAFF
J: TRBJ1-1
V: TRBV15
D: NA
size: many

DNA: TGTGCCAGCAGTGTGGGCGGGGACACCATATATTTT
CDR3: CASSVGGDTIYF
J: TRBJ1-3
V: TRBV28
D: NA
size: many

DNA: TGCAGCGTTTTACCCGGGGCCAAAAACATTCAGTACTTC
CDR3: CSVLPGAKNIQYF
J: TRBJ2-4
V: TRBV29-1
D: NA
size: many

DNA: TGCAGTGCCCAGAATGACAGGGTCCCTGGAAACACCATATATTTT
CDR3: CSAQNDRVPGNTIYF
J: TRBJ1-3
V: TRBV20-1
D: TRBD1
size: many

DNA: TGTGCCAGCAGCTTAGATCCGGGGACAGGGATTCAGTACTTC
CDR3: CASSLDPGTGIQYF
J: TRBJ2-4
V: TRBV11-2
D: TRBD1
size: few

DNA: TGCAGTGCTAGCCCGGACAGGGTCTATGGCTACACCTTC
CDR3: CSASPDRVYGYTF
J: TRBJ1-2
V: TRBV20-1
D: TRBD1
size: many

DNA: TGTGCCAGCAGCTTAGATCTGGGAGGGGCCCGTTCGAGTGAGCAGTTCTTC
CDR3: CASSLDLGGARSSEQFF
J: TRBJ2-1
V: TRBV11-3
D: TRBD2
size: NA

DNA: TGTGCCAGCACCTTAAGCGGGGCCCCCTACGAGCAGTACTTC
CDR3: CASTLSGAPYEQYF
J: TRBJ2-7
V: TRBV12-3/TRBV12-4
D: TRBD2
size: many

DNA: TGTGCCAGCAGGAGGGGACTAGCGGGAGGGGAGACCCAGTACTTC
CDR3: CASRRGLAGGETQYF
J: TRBJ2-5
V: TRBV2
D: TRBD2
size: NA

DNA: TGCGCCAGCAGTCGGGCCTCGGAATACGAGCAGTACTTC
CDR3: CASSRASEYEQYF
J: TRBJ2-7
V: TRBV5-1
D: NA
size: many

DNA: TGCAGTGCTAGCGGGACTCGCCGTGTAGGCGAGCAGTACTTC
CDR3: CSASGTRRVGEQYF
J: TRBJ2-7
V: TRBV20-1
D: NA
size: many

DNA: TGTGCCACCAGTGGGACCGGGGTTGAGCAGTTCTTC
CDR3: CATSGTGVEQFF
J: TRBJ2-1
V: TRBV24-1
D: NA
size: many

DNA: TGTGCCACCAGTCTCAGTAAGGACTTTACATCTGGCTACACCTTC
CDR3: CATSLSKDFTSGYTF
J: TRBJ1-2
V: TRBV24-1
D: NA
size: many

DNA: TGCGCCAGCACCGGGGGACTGAACACCGGGGAGCTGTTTTTT
CDR3: CASTGGLNTGELFF
J: TRBJ2-2
V: TRBV4-3
D: NA
size: many

DNA: TGTGCCTCTACGAACCCCCTAATCAGCACAGATACGCAGTATTTT
CDR3: CASTNPLISTDTQYF
J: TRBJ2-3
V: TRBV10-3
D: NA
size: NA

DNA: TGTGCCAGCAGCTTCCGCAGCGGGGGGAACTACGAGCAGTACTTC
CDR3: CASSFRSGGNYEQYF
J: TRBJ2-7
V: TRBV7-6
D: TRBD2
size: many

DNA: TGTGCCAGCAGCTTAGGGCATGTGGCGGGAGGCTACACCTTC
CDR3: CASSLGHVAGGYTF
J: TRBJ1-2
V: TRBV11-2
D: NA
size: many

DNA: TGCAGCGTCGCACAGGGATCCTACGAGCAGTACTTC
CDR3: CSVAQGSYEQYF
J: TRBJ2-7
V: TRBV29-1
D: NA
size: many

DNA: TGTGCCAGCAGTCCCTCTTTCACAGAATCTAGCACAGATACGCAGTATTTT
CDR3: CASSPSFTESSTDTQYF
J: TRBJ2-3
V: TRBV7-9
D: NA
size: many

DNA: TGCGCCAGCATTTTGATAGCGGGTTCCACCGGGGAGCTGTTTTTT
CDR3: CASILIAGSTGELFF
J: TRBJ2-2
V: TRBV5-1
D: TRBD2
size: NA

DNA: TGTGCCAGTCGGAGGGGACTAGCGGACCTAAACACAGATACGCAGTATTTT
CDR3: CASRRGLADLNTDTQYF
J: TRBJ2-3
V: TRBV10-3
D: TRBD2
size: many

DNA: TGCGCCAGCAGCCAAATTAGCACAGATACGCAGTATTTT
CDR3: CASSQISTDTQYF
J: TRBJ2-3
V: TRBV4-3
D: NA
size: many

DNA: TGTGCCAGCAGCCAAGGTTTATGGAGCACAGATACGCAGTATTTT
CDR3: CASSQGLWSTDTQYF
J: TRBJ2-3
V: TRBV14
D: NA
size: many

DNA: TGCAGTGCTAGGGGGGGCACTTCTAACTATGGCTACACCTTC
CDR3: CSARGGTSNYGYTF
J: TRBJ1-2
V: TRBV20-1
D: NA
size: many

DNA: TGTGCCAGCAGCAGTCGACTAGCGGGAGTCTACAATGAGCAGTTCTTC
CDR3: CASSSRLAGVYNEQFF
J: TRBJ2-1
V: TRBV7-6
D: TRBD2
size: many

DNA: TGTGCCAGCAGTTACGGCCAATCGGGGGGCTACACCTTC
CDR3: CASSYGQSGGYTF
J: TRBJ1-2
V: TRBV6-5
D: NA
size: many